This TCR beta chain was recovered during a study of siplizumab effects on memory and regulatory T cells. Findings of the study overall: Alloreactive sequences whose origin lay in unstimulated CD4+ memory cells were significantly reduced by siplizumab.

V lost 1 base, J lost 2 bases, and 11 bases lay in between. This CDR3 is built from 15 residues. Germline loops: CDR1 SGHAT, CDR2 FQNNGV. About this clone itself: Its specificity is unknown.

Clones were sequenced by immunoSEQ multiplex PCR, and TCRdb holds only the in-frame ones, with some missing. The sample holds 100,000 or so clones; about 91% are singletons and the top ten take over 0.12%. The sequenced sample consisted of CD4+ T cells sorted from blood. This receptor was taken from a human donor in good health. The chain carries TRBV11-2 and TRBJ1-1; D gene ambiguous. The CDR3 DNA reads TGTGCCAGCAGCTTAGGTGGCCCGTACAACACTGAAGCTTTCTTT. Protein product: CASSLGGPYNTEAFF. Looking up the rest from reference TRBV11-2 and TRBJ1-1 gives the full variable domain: EAGVAQSPRYKIIEKRQSVAFWCNPISGHATLYWYQQILGQGPKLLIQFQNNGVVDDSQLPKDRFSAERLKGVDSTLKIQPAKLEDSAVYLCASSLGGPYNTEAFFGQGTRLTVV.